The 20 T cell receptor beta chains below come from one sample, sequenced in a study of T cells after yellow fever vaccination. MiXCR, run by TCRdb on the 5' RACE reads, gives a single entry per CDR3 protein. The table shows around 49,000 distinct CDR3 sequences, with about 7% occurring only once. Sequenced here: CD8+ T cells not binding an NS4B(214-222) dextramer, sorted from PBMCs, sampled 45 days after the yellow fever booster vaccination. Receptors originate from a man in his thirties or forties who received the YFV17D yellow fever vaccine.

This clonotype was seen at least ten times. The chain has TRBV12-3 or TRBV12-4 and TRBJ2-1; the D gene could be TRBD1 or TRBD2 (5 bases each). This CDR3 has 15 residues. With 8 bases removed from V and 8 bases from J, the gap between germline ends came to 22 bases. CDR3 nucleotide sequence: TGTGCCAGCCTCCAGGGTTCGGGGATTTTGGATGAGCAGTTCTTC. It codes for CASLQGSGILDEQFF.

The chain links TRBV5-6 to TRBJ2-2; 9 nucleotides line up with TRBD2. The germline V gene encodes CDR1 SGHDT and CDR2 YYEEEE. V dropped 0 bases and J dropped 4; count of bases not matched to a gene: 10. This CDR3 spans 18 amino acids. The CDR3 DNA reads as TGTGCCAGCAGCTTGGTTAGCGGGAGCCTTCCGGGCACCGGGGAGCTGTTTTTT. Amino acid sequence: CASSLVSGSLPGTGELFF.

Worth noting for this clonotype: This sequence may be a read error, since a much larger clone differs from it by one base. The chain links TRBV4-3 to TRBJ2-5, with D perhaps being TRBD1 or TRBD2 (5 bases each). Germline V CDR1 and CDR2: LGHNA, YSLEER. The CDR3 runs to 16 residues. CDR3: CVSSQDRGSGGETQYF. The DNA for the CDR3 is TGCGTCAGCAGCCAAGATCGGGGTAGTGGGGGAGAGACCCAGTACTTC.

This clonotype has at least ten counts. CDR3 protein: CASRYTSGEQFF. For the CDR3, the DNA is TGTGCCAGCAGATATACTAGCGGAGAGCAGTTCTTC. V usage is TRBV3-1 and J usage is TRBJ2-1; 8 positions agree with TRBD2. The J segment lost 10 bases and the V segment lost 6 bases, leaving 5 bases of the junction unmatched. The CDR3 is 12 residues long. Per the germline V gene, CDR1 is LGHDT and CDR2 is YNNKEL (reference sequence).

At least ten counts were recorded for this clonotype. The rearrangement joins TRBV28 to TRBJ2-1; 9 nucleotides line up with TRBD2. With V trimmed by 4 bases and J by 9 bases, 10 bases remained unmatched. Germline V CDR1 and CDR2: MDHEN, SYDVKM. The CDR3 consists of 15 residues. As DNA, the CDR3 is TGTGCCAGCAGTTCCCTAGCGGGACTCCTCAGTGAGCAGTTCTTC. This sequence encodes CASSSLAGLLSEQFF.

On this clonotype itself: A much larger clone lies a single base off, so this may be a read error. The rearrangement uses TRBV20-1 and TRBJ2-1, with 13 bases matching TRBD2. The CDR3 loop spans 15 amino acids. CDR1 and CDR2 from the germline V gene are DFQATT and SNEGSKA (reference sequence). The CDR3 reads CSARDGLAGADEQFF. CDR3 DNA sequence: TGCAGTGCCAGAGACGGACTAGCGGGAGCGGATGAGCAGTTCTTC.

This clonotype was picked up many times. The V call is TRBV27, the J call TRBJ2-7; 7 bases map to TRBD1. This CDR3 is built from 15 residues. Germline V CDR1 and CDR2: MNHEY, SMNVEV (reference sequence). After removal of 4 bases from V and 2 bases from J, the junction contained 8 bases not matched to a gene. The CDR3 nucleotides read TGTGCCAGCAGTTCCTCGACAGGGTACACCTACGAGCAGTACTTC. Residues: CASSSSTGYTYEQYF.

This clonotype has ten or more counts. The chain carries TRBV9 and TRBJ2-5; perhaps D is TRBD1 or TRBD2 (6 bases each). Germline CDR1 is SGDLS and CDR2 is YYNGEE. Trimming cost V 0 bases and J 1 base, with 13 bases left between them. CDR3 length equals 16 residues. CDR3 sequence reads: CASSVEGRGAQETQYF. Written as DNA, the CDR3 is TGTGCCAGCAGCGTAGAGGGTAGGGGGGCCCAAGAGACCCAGTACTTC.

This clonotype was seen only a few times. This rearrangement joins TRBV6-5 to TRBJ2-5, with D possibly being TRBD1 or TRBD2 (6 bases each). Trimming cost V 2 bases and J 5 bases, with 18 bases left between them. CDR1 and CDR2 (germline): MNHEY, SVGAGI. The CDR3 length is 16 residues. In nucleotides, the CDR3 is TGTGCCAGCAGTTACACCTTCCTCGGGGGCGCGGAGACCCAGTACTTC. Encoded protein: CASSYTFLGGAETQYF.

At least ten counts were recorded for this clonotype. The chain recombines TRBV27 with TRBJ2-1; perhaps TRBD2 as D (6 bases). Germline V gives CDR1 MNHEY, CDR2 SMNVEV (reference sequence). V was pared by 6 bases and J by 4 bases, with 10 bases between. The CDR3 has 13 residues. CDR3 nucleotide sequence: TGTGCCAGCAGCCCCGGGAGATACAATGAGCAGTTCTTC. Its translation: CASSPGRYNEQFF.

This clonotype was seen many times. The chain is built from TRBV28 and TRBJ2-1, with D hard to call. Trimming stripped 2 bases from V and 5 bases from J, with 4 bases between. Germline values: CDR1 MDHEN, CDR2 SYDVKM. The CDR3 totals 12 residues. The CDR3 is CASSLNNNEQFF. Here the CDR3 DNA reads TGTGCCAGCAGTTTAAATAACAATGAGCAGTTCTTC.

In this sample, this clonotype turned up many times. The chain combines TRBV29-1 with TRBJ2-1; no clear D gene. Germline loops: CDR1 SQVTM, CDR2 ANQGSEA. The CDR3 contains 10 residues. The ends were cut back, 2 bases at V and 10 bases at J, with 6 bases in the middle. CDR3 residues: CSVEFAEQFF. The CDR3 DNA follows: TGCAGCGTTGAATTTGCGGAGCAGTTCTTC.

A word on this clonotype: A much larger clone lies one base from this, so it may be a read error. CDR3 in DNA: TGTACCAGCAGTTGGGTAGCCGAGCAGTACTTC. Its translation: CTSSWVAEQYF. The rearrangement joins TRBV28 to TRBJ2-7; D unclear. CDR3 length: 11 residues. CDR1 and CDR2 (germline): MDHEN, SYDVKM.

In this sample, this clonotype turned up many times. Its ends do not fully match the called genes, so a read error is possible. V gene TRBV12-3 or TRBV12-4 combines with J gene TRBJ2-7, with 7 bases fitting TRBD2. The CDR3 has 12 amino acids. CDR3 protein: CAGSLGGYEQYF. The CDR3, as DNA: TGTGCCGGCAGTTTGGGGGGGTACGAGCAGTACTTC.

The rearrangement uses TRBV5-5 and TRBJ2-7; the match to TRBD2 covers 13 bases. CDR1 and CDR2 (germline): SGHKS, YYEKEE (reference sequence). The CDR3 is made up of 17 amino acids. Trimming took 1 base from V and 6 from J; bases not matched to a gene: 10. The CDR3 reads CASSLWGFTSGRGEQYF. CDR3 nucleotides: TGTGCCAGCAGCTTGTGGGGTTTTACTAGCGGGAGGGGCGAGCAGTACTTC.

As to this clonotype: The junction departs from germline at one end; a sequencing error may be responsible. The chain carries TRBV6-4 and TRBJ2-7; possibly TRBD2 for D (6 bases). From germline, CDR1 is MRHNA and CDR2 SNTAGT. The CDR3 length is 17 residues. The CDR3 protein is CASRPGLGEESIYDQYF. For the CDR3, the DNA is TGTGCCAGCAGGCCCGGGCTGGGGGAGGAGAGTATCTACGACCAGTACTTC.

This clonotype was recorded many times. V is TRBV25-1 and J is TRBJ2-7; D is ambiguous. V was shortened by 1 base and J by 6 bases, with 10 bases between the two germline ends. Germline V lookup: CDR1 MGHDK, CDR2 SYGVNS. The CDR3 has 13 residues. The CDR3 here is CASSEWLASEQYF. As DNA, the CDR3 is TGTGCCAGCAGTGAATGGTTGGCAAGCGAGCAGTACTTC.

The table lists this clonotype with a few counts. V gene TRBV13 combines with J gene TRBJ2-3; D gene unclear. V was cut by 1 base and J by 1 base, with 6 bases left in between. The CDR3 is made up of 14 amino acids. Germline V gene lookup returns CDR1 PRHDT and CDR2 FYEKMQ (reference sequence). The CDR3 DNA reads as TGTGCCAGCAGCTTAGATGTAGGCACAGATACGCAGTATTTT. Translated: CASSLDVGTDTQYF.

There are many counts of this clonotype. The chain combines TRBV27 with TRBJ2-3; tentative D call: TRBD1 (5 bases). The CDR3 length is 13 residues. The germline gives CDR1 MNHEY, CDR2 SMNVEV (reference sequence). Trimming removed 3 bases at V and 3 bases at J, with 7 bases between. The DNA for the CDR3 is TGTGCCAGCAGTTTGGGGCCGACAGATACGCAGTATTTT. Translating gives CASSLGPTDTQYF.

The sample holds many counts of this clonotype. The genes are TRBV3-1 and TRBJ2-5, with D perhaps matching TRBD2 (5 bases). V lost 0 bases to trimming and J lost 5 bases, with 22 bases between them. The V gene's germline CDR1 is LGHDT and CDR2 YNNKEL (reference sequence). CDR3 length equals 18 residues. The CDR3 sequence is CASSQDQRLLGTLETQYF. The DNA of the CDR3 is TGTGCCAGCAGCCAAGATCAGCGCTTACTAGGTACTCTGGAGACCCAGTACTTC.